The 14 T cell receptor beta chains given below trace back to one sample, sequenced in a study of blood T cell repertoires in COVID-19. The table came from immunoSEQ multiplex PCR; TCRdb's copy has only in-frame clones and leaves some out. The sample records 150,000 to 200,000 clones, roughly four fifths being singletons. Input material: peripheral blood. The receptor source for this set is a human donor in a cohort sampled during active COVID-19.

This clone has just one count. This rearrangement joins TRBV2 to TRBJ1-6; D may be TRBD1 (5 bases). From germline, CDR1 is SNHLY and CDR2 FYNNEI. There are 17 residues in the CDR3. V was trimmed by 4 bases and J by 0 bases, leaving 13 bases between them. This chain's CDR3 is CASSGDGTSSYNSPLHF. CDR3 sequence (DNA): TGTGCCAGCAGTGGGGACGGGACTAGCTCCTATAATTCACCCCTCCACTTT. The whole variable domain, filled in from reference TRBV2 and TRBJ1-6, reads EPEVTQTPSHQVTQMGQEVILRCVPISNHLYFYWYRQILGQKVEFLVSFYNNEISEKSEIFDDQFSVERPDGSNFTLKIRSTKLEDSAMYFCASSGDGTSSYNSPLHFGNGTRLTVT.

The rearrangement links TRBV28 to TRBJ1-4, with TRBD1 matching 9 bases. This CDR3 spans 16 amino acids. Germline trimming cut 4 bases from V and 5 bases from J; bases unmatched to any gene: 8. CDR1 is MDHEN, CDR2 SYDVKM, per germline. In DNA form, the CDR3 reads TGTGCCAGCAGTTCCTATTCGACAGGGGGAAATGAAAAACTGTTTTTT. This sequence encodes CASSSYSTGGNEKLFF.

This clone was detected only a few times. The chain employs TRBV29-1 and TRBJ1-1; 10 bases align to TRBD1. Germline CDR1 reads SQVTM; CDR2 reads ANQGSEA. Unmatched junction bases numbered 11, after V lost 4 bases and J lost 3 bases. There are 16 residues in the CDR3. CDR3 bases: TGCAGCGTTGGGTCCCGGGACAGGGGATTCGACACTGAAGCTTTCTTT. This translates into CSVGSRDRGFDTEAFF.

The chain recombines TRBV6-6 with TRBJ2-7; 9 bases match TRBD2. This CDR3 contains 14 residues. Per the germline V gene, CDR1 is MNHNY and CDR2 is SVGAGI (reference sequence). V lost 5 bases to trimming and J lost 6 bases; unmatched junction nucleotides: 8. The chain's CDR3 is CASSRSSGIFEQYF. The CDR3 DNA is TGTGCCAGCAGTCGATCTAGCGGGATTTTCGAGCAGTACTTC.

This chain uses TRBV11-2 with TRBJ2-1, with 12 bases identical to TRBD2. The V gene end was trimmed by 0 bases and the J gene end by 6 bases; junction bases not matched to a gene: 15. CDR1 is SGHAT and CDR2 is FQNNGV in the germline V gene. This CDR3 has 20 amino acids. The CDR3 sequence: CASSLDLTALTSGGFNEQFF. CDR3 in DNA: TGTGCCAGCAGCTTAGATCTGACCGCCCTGACTAGCGGGGGTTTCAATGAGCAGTTCTTC.

The CDR3 loop is CASSVGLASLAETQYF. CDR3 DNA: TGTGCCAGCAGCGTAGGACTAGCATCTTTAGCGGAGACCCAGTACTTC. The chain joins TRBV9 to TRBJ2-5; TRBD2 matches at 7 bases. In germline, CDR1 is SGDLS, CDR2 YYNGEE. This CDR3 has 16 residues. The trim removed 0 bases at V and 5 bases at J, leaving 10 bases unmatched.

This chain uses TRBV4-3 with TRBJ1-1; D unresolved. This CDR3 comprises 15 residues. CDR1 and CDR2 (germline): LGHNA, YSLEER. The V and J ends lost 0 bases and 11 bases respectively, with 19 bases between them. CDR3 loop: CASSQERARWSMAFF. The CDR3 DNA reads TGCGCCAGCAGCCAAGAGAGGGCTAGGTGGTCTATGGCTTTCTTT.

The CDR3 nucleotides are TGTGCCAGCAGCGGGGACAGGGGACTGACAGATACGCAGTATTTT. Translation gives CASSGDRGLTDTQYF. The genes are TRBV7-2 and TRBJ2-3, with 10 positions matching TRBD1. This CDR3 is 15 amino acids long. V trimming: 5 bases; J trimming: 3 bases; junction bases outside the gene matches: 5. Germline CDR1 reads SGHTA; CDR2 reads FQGNSA.

The V and J genes are TRBV6-6 and TRBJ1-6; D unclear. This CDR3 has 15 amino acids. Trimming removed 2 bases at V and 9 bases at J, with 14 bases between. Germline V gene sequence: CDR1 MNHNY, CDR2 SVGAGI (reference sequence). CDR3 in amino acids: CASSYTRDSSSPLHF. The CDR3 DNA is TGTGCCAGCAGTTACACCCGGGATTCATCTTCACCCCTCCACTTT.

V and J are TRBV5-1 and TRBJ1-2; 9 nucleotides line up with TRBD1. This CDR3 spans 14 amino acids. Looked up from germline, CDR1 is SGHRS and CDR2 is YFSETQ. The V gene end was trimmed by 0 bases and the J gene end by 6 bases; junction bases not matched to a gene: 3. CDR3 coding DNA: TGCGCCAGCAGCTTGGCGGACAGGGGCAATGGCTACACCTTC. Translation gives CASSLADRGNGYTF.

The chain joins TRBV18 to TRBJ1-1, with TRBD1 matching 10 bases. The junction had 6 bases not matched to a gene; V was cut back by 4 bases and J by 4 bases. Germline V CDR1 and CDR2: KGHSH, LQKENI. This CDR3 contains 15 residues. The CDR3 region has the DNA TGTGCCAGCTCACAAGACAGGGGGCGCATCACTGAAGCTTTCTTT. Amino acids: CASSQDRGRITEAFF.

CDR3 coding DNA: TGTGCCATCAGCACCGGGACTAGCGGCACAGATACGCAGTATTTT. Protein sequence: CAISTGTSGTDTQYF. This chain connects TRBV10-3 to TRBJ2-3; TRBD2 matches 10 bases. Trimming took 6 bases from V and 1 from J; bases not matched to a gene: 4. This CDR3 comprises 15 residues. Per germline, CDR1 ENHRY and CDR2 SYGVKD.

The chain recombines TRBV9 with TRBJ1-2; the D gene is possibly TRBD1 (6 bases). CDR3 size: 14 residues. V shed 1 base and J shed 3 bases, with 10 bases lying between them. Per germline, CDR1 SGDLS and CDR2 YYNGEE. CDR3 nucleotides: TGTGCCAGCAGCGTACAGGGGCTGGACTATGGCTACACCTTC. Translating it yields CASSVQGLDYGYTF.

This sequence joins TRBV9 and TRBJ2-7; TRBD2 matches at 7 bases. After removal of 1 base from V and 1 base from J, the junction contained 5 bases not matched to a gene. This CDR3 region has 15 residues. Germline V gene data show CDR1 as SGDLS and CDR2 as YYNGEE. DNA for the CDR3: TGTGCCAGCAGCGTAATGGGGGGGAGTTCCTACGAGCAGTACTTC. This translates into CASSVMGGSSYEQYF.